Listed here are 21 T cell receptor beta chains from one sample, sequenced in a study of blood T cells in healthy people across ages. Using a J-beta primer mix together with a sample-barcoded 5' primer, a second PCR was run for about 6 to 12 cycles. TCRdb passed the 5' RACE reads through MiXCR, listing each CDR3 protein once. Of some 760,000 distinct CDR3 sequences in the sample, 20% to 30% were seen once. The same specimen was also included in a second study, on T cells of mothers and their children.

Sequencing used blood. The source of these receptors is a boy between 5 and 17 years old in good health.

Only a few counts were recorded for this clonotype. The gene calls are TRBV9 and TRBJ2-3; no firm D call. Germline CDR1 reads SGDLS; CDR2 reads YYNGEE. The CDR3 covers 16 residues. Trimming stripped 1 base from V and 1 base from J, with 13 bases between. CDR3 sequence: CASSVSGHTCTDTQYF. CDR3 DNA: TGTGCCAGCAGCGTATCTGGCCACACGTGCACAGATACGCAGTATTTT.

The chain combines TRBV7-9 with TRBJ2-3; 8 bases are shared with TRBD2. Unmatched junction bases numbered 7, after V lost 4 bases and J lost 7 bases. The CDR3 spans 14 residues. The germline V gene encodes CDR1 SEHNR and CDR2 FQNEAQ (reference sequence). The CDR3 DNA reads as TGTGCCAGCAGCTCGAACGGGGGGGCAAATACGCAGTATTTT. Translating gives CASSSNGGANTQYF.

The CDR3 DNA follows: TGTGCCACCTCGGGACAGGGAGGGAGGGTAGGCAATCAGCCCCAGCATTTT. Its protein is CATSGQGGRVGNQPQHF. This rearrangement joins TRBV28 to TRBJ1-5; 9 bases match TRBD1. Trimming removed 10 bases from V and 2 bases from J; junction bases left unmatched: 15. This CDR3 spans 17 amino acids. Germline V gives CDR1 MDHEN, CDR2 SYDVKM.

This chain joins TRBV6-2 or TRBV6-3 and TRBJ2-5; 12 bases are shared with TRBD2. Germline lookup yields CDR1 MNHEY and CDR2 SVGEGT. The CDR3 runs 14 residues. Trimming took 10 bases from V and 1 from J; bases not matched to a gene: 4. The CDR3 sequence: CATRLAGVQETQYF. CDR3 coding DNA: TGTGCCACCCGACTAGCGGGGGTCCAAGAGACCCAGTACTTC.

This clonotype came up a few times. The chain is built from TRBV5-1 and TRBJ2-5; a weak D match, TRBD2 (5 bases). The ends were cut back, 3 bases at V and 5 bases at J, with 11 bases in the middle. CDR1 SGHRS and CDR2 YFSETQ come from the germline V gene. The CDR3 is 13 residues long. Here the CDR3 DNA reads TGCGCCAGCAGCTATTGGGAGAAGGAGACCCAGTACTTC. Translated, it gives CASSYWEKETQYF.

The chain recombines TRBV27 with TRBJ1-1; unclear D gene. Per the germline V gene, CDR1 is MNHEY and CDR2 is SMNVEV (reference sequence). The CDR3 loop spans 13 amino acids. V was cut by 5 bases and J by 4 bases, with 11 bases left in between. As DNA, the CDR3 is TGTGCCAGCAGTCCAATCGGAGGCACTGAAGCTTTCTTT. Translated, it gives CASSPIGGTEAFF.

The chain joins TRBV2 to TRBJ1-5; no definite D call. Germline CDR1 and CDR2: SNHLY and FYNNEI. V was cut by 1 base and J by 0 bases, with 4 bases left in between. This CDR3 has 14 amino acids. CDR3 DNA: TGTGCCAGCAGTGAAGATAATAGCAATCAGCCCCAGCATTTT. Translated, it gives CASSEDNSNQPQHF.

CDR3 loop: CASSPWEDQETQYF. Written as DNA, the CDR3 is TGTGCCAGCAGTCCCTGGGAGGACCAAGAGACCCAGTACTTC. The chain carries TRBV6-5 and TRBJ2-5; D perhaps matches TRBD2 (6 bases). Trimming cost V 5 bases and J 0 bases, with 10 bases left between them. The germline gives CDR1 MNHEY, CDR2 SVGAGI. The CDR3 is made up of 14 amino acids.

The gene calls are TRBV29-1 and TRBJ2-2, with D maybe TRBD2 (5 bases). The germline V gene has CDR1 SQVTM and CDR2 ANQGSEA. Trimming pared 7 bases from V and 5 bases from J, leaving 8 bases between. This CDR3 has 11 residues. CDR3 region: CSARVTGELFF. The CDR3 DNA follows: TGCAGCGCGAGGGTGACCGGGGAGCTGTTTTTT.

V usage is TRBV5-1 and J usage is TRBJ1-1; D gene uncertain. CDR3 length: 17 amino acids. Deletions cut 4 bases from V and 0 bases from J, with 19 bases between. Germline assignment: CDR1 SGHRS and CDR2 YFSETQ. The CDR3 sequence is CASSLRMERALNTEAFF. The DNA of the CDR3 is TGCGCCAGCAGCCTTAGAATGGAAAGAGCTTTGAACACTGAAGCTTTCTTT.

This clonotype was seen only a few times. V gene TRBV29-1 combines with J gene TRBJ2-5; D gene uncertain. Germline CDR1 SQVTM, CDR2 ANQGSEA. Trimming stripped 8 bases from V and 4 bases from J, with 14 bases between. The CDR3 spans 12 residues. CDR3 in amino acids: CSFEPSPETQYF. The CDR3 coding sequence is TGCAGCTTCGAGCCTTCCCCAGAGACCCAGTACTTC.

Notes on this clonotype: The junction does not match germline at one end; this may be a read error. This sequence joins TRBV28 and TRBJ2-2, with 7 bases aligning to TRBD1. CDR3 length: 14 residues. Germline loops: CDR1 MDHEN, CDR2 SYDVKM. CDR3 bases: TGTGCCAGCGGATCAACAGGGGACACGGGGGAGCTGTTTTTT. Its protein is CASGSTGDTGELFF.

V gene TRBV5-5 combines with J gene TRBJ1-4, with D uncertain. The length of the CDR3 is 12 residues. From germline, CDR1 is SGHKS and CDR2 YYEKEE (reference sequence). Trimming cost V 5 bases and J 8 bases, with 10 bases left between them. Here the CDR3 reads CASSSGTEKLFF. CDR3 in DNA: TGTGCCAGCAGTTCCGGCACCGAAAAACTGTTTTTT.

This clonotype was seen a few times. This rearrangement joins TRBV2 to TRBJ2-5, with 10 nucleotides matching TRBD2. CDR1 and CDR2 (germline): SNHLY, FYNNEI. With 11 bases clipped from V and 5 bases from J, the junction kept 5 bases outside the gene matches. This CDR3 region has 12 residues. The CDR3 here is CAVSGGAETQYF. The CDR3 nucleotides are TGTGCCGTCAGCGGGGGGGCGGAGACCCAGTACTTC.

V gene TRBV20-1 combines with J gene TRBJ1-1; D might be TRBD1 (6 bases). Germline V gene data show CDR1 as DFQATT and CDR2 as SNEGSKA (reference sequence). The CDR3 length is 14 residues. Trimming removed 1 base from V and 1 base from J, with 10 bases in between. The CDR3 reads CSARVQGQNTEAFF. The DNA of the CDR3 is TGCAGTGCTAGAGTACAGGGTCAGAACACTGAAGCTTTCTTT.

The gene calls are TRBV20-1 and TRBJ1-4, with a possible D match to TRBD1 (5 bases). Looked up from germline, CDR1 is DFQATT and CDR2 is SNEGSKA (reference sequence). The CDR3 has 14 amino acids. V lost 0 bases, J lost 8 bases, and 13 bases lay in between. CDR3: CSARDGRENEKLFF. In DNA form, the CDR3 reads TGCAGTGCTAGAGATGGCAGGGAGAACGAAAAACTGTTTTTT.

The CDR3 DNA reads as TGCAGCGTTGCCTCGGAGGCTCGGGGCACCGGGGAGCTGTTTTTT. The encoded protein is CSVASEARGTGELFF. The gene calls are TRBV29-1 and TRBJ2-2; D may be TRBD2 (5 bases). There are 15 residues in the CDR3. Trimming pared 4 bases from V and 4 bases from J, leaving 16 bases between. Germline V gene lookup returns CDR1 SQVTM and CDR2 ANQGSEA.

This chain connects TRBV12-3 or TRBV12-4 to TRBJ2-7; 11 bases agree with TRBD1. J was trimmed by 6 bases and V by 5 bases; bases with no gene match: 6. CDR3 length: 14 amino acids. DNA of the CDR3: TGTGCCAGCAGTCTGGGGACAGGGGGGAGCGAGCAGTACTTC. It encodes CASSLGTGGSEQYF.

This clonotype was seen a few times. The V gene is TRBV7-3, the J gene TRBJ2-3; tentative D call: TRBD1 (6 bases). V was shortened by 1 base and J by 3 bases, with 11 bases between the two germline ends. The CDR3 contains 15 residues. The germline gives CDR1 SGHTA, CDR2 FQGTGA. The CDR3 bases are TGTGCCAGCAGCTTAATGGGGACACCTACAGATACGCAGTATTTT. This codes for CASSLMGTPTDTQYF.

The rearrangement links TRBV11-2 to TRBJ2-5, with TRBD1 identical over 11 bases. The germline V gene has CDR1 SGHAT and CDR2 FQNNGV. This CDR3 is 16 amino acids long. V dropped 5 bases and J dropped 2; count of bases not matched to a gene: 7. The CDR3, as DNA: TGTGCCAGCAGCCCTGGGGGACAGGGGGGGCAAGAGACCCAGTACTTC. Its translation is CASSPGGQGGQETQYF.

This clonotype has only a few counts. The chain combines TRBV28 with TRBJ2-5; D gene uncertain. Judging by the DNA end, TRBJ2-7 fits better; the J call may be wrong. The CDR3 is 14 residues long. CDR1 is MDHEN, CDR2 SYDVKM, per germline. The CDR3 sequence is CASTRAPQHYEQYF. In DNA, the CDR3 is TGTGCCAGCACCCGGGCACCACAACACTACGAGCAGTACTTC.